This entry concerns a single T cell receptor beta chain. Its target is not known. The source of the sample is a study of graft-versus-host responses after intestinal transplantation. Study at large: Multivisceral, liver-intestinal, or isolated intestinal grafts were transplanted into recipients. Every transplant recipient was induced with anti-thymocyte globulin, then maintained on tacrolimus and steroids for approximately three years.

Profiled with immunoSEQ multiplex PCR; TCRdb holds only in-frame clones, not every one. The table has tens of thousands of clones, 94% seen once; the top ten hold 0.2% to 0.25%. Notes on the study in general: Recipient marrow held GvH clones, some first seen in ileum or blood.

Germline values: CDR1 LGHNA, CDR2 YNFKEQ. The CDR3 runs 16 residues. Between the trimmed V and J ends, which lost 0 bases and 4 bases, there was a span of 13 bases. This clonotype originated in a human donor who was the organ donor for an intestinal transplant. The starting material was unstimulated CD4+ T cells sorted from spleen or lymph node cells, obtained before transplant. V usage is TRBV4-2 and J usage is TRBJ2-1; D is perhaps TRBD2 (7 bases). CDR3 residues: CASSQEWAGAYNEQFF. The CDR3 DNA reads as TGTGCCAGCAGCCAAGAATGGGCGGGGGCGTACAATGAGCAGTTCTTC.